This TCR beta chain emerged from a study of molecular identifiers for immune sequencing clone quantification. Overall study findings and caveats: In naive cells, under 1% of molecules belonged to clones above 20 RNA copies, against over 97% in effector cells.

This clonotype has only a few counts. The antigen is unknown. In TCRdb, the PCR reads were re-called with MiXCR into one record per CDR3 protein. Of fewer than 70,000 distinct CDR3 sequences listed, 15% to 20% are singletons. J gave up 7 bases and V 6 bases, and 20 bases lay outside the gene matches. This CDR3 region has 18 residues. In germline, CDR1 is MNHEY, CDR2 SVGEGT. The chain joins TRBV6-2 or TRBV6-3 to TRBJ2-1, with 8 positions matching TRBD2. The TCR sequence derives from a human donor in good health. Some libraries in this study had Jurkat cell RNA spiked in. Sample: naive CD8+ T cells from blood, with Jurkat cell RNA spiked in. The subset denotes: FACS-sorted CD8+CD4-CCR7+CD45RA+ naive T cells. CDR3 in amino acids: CASSYPRHSGETWNEQFF. The CDR3 DNA is TGTGCCAGCAGCTACCCTCGTCATAGCGGGGAGACTTGGAATGAGCAGTTCTTC.